A selection of T cell receptor beta chains follows, all from one sample in a study of cytomegalovirus exposure and HLA in healthy donors. The data were produced by immunoSEQ multiplex PCR, yet TCRdb's version contains in-frame clones alone and is incomplete. The sample consists of fewer than 200,000 clones, 77% of them appearing once. Material for sequencing was PBMCs. The receptor set was obtained from a woman aged 40 to 50 in good health and CMV-seropositive. Each CDR3 is given with its conserved first and last residue. D genes are given only for firm matches. Expanded clones get a size class; other rows say once, few or many, or leave the size out.

D	V	J	size	DNA	CDR3
TRBD1	TRBV9	TRBJ1-2	NA	TGTGCCAGCAGCGGACAGGGGGCGTCGGTCTATGGCTACACCTTC	CASSGQGASVYGYTF
TRBD2	TRBV7-2	TRBJ2-2	NA	TGTGCCAGCAGCACTAACTTGGGACTAGCGGAGAACACCGGGGAGCTGTTTTTT	CASSTNLGLAENTGELFF
NA	TRBV28	TRBJ1-2	NA	TGTGCCAGCAGTCTTGGAGGGGCGGGCTATGGCTACACCTTC	CASSLGGAGYGYTF
TRBD2	TRBV15	TRBJ2-3	NA	TGTGCCACCAGCCAAAGGACGAGACTAGCAGGAGATACGCAGTATTTT	CATSQRTRLAGDTQYF
NA	TRBV5-1	TRBJ1-2	NA	TGCGCCAGCAGCGACACGGGGGGTGAGCAAAATGGCTACACCTTC	CASSDTGGEQNGYTF
NA	TRBV5-4	TRBJ2-6	NA	TGTGCCAGCAGCTTAAACCCGATCGGGAACTCTGGGGCCAACGTCCTGACTTTC	CASSLNPIGNSGANVLTF
TRBD2	TRBV7-2	TRBJ2-3	NA	TGTGCCAGCAGCAGCGGACTAGCGGGAGCAGATACGCAGTATTTT	CASSSGLAGADTQYF
NA	TRBV18	TRBJ2-7	NA	TGTGCCAGCTCACCACAGAAACAGGACCAGCAGTACTTC	CASSPQKQDQQYF
TRBD2	TRBV6-1	TRBJ2-7	NA	TGTGCCAGCACGCTAGCGGGGGGCCGTTACGAGCAGTACTTC	CASTLAGGRYEQYF
TRBD1	TRBV2	TRBJ2-7	NA	TGTGCCAGCAGGGCCGGGACAGGGTCCTACGAGCAGTACTTC	CASRAGTGSYEQYF
TRBD2	TRBV6-6	TRBJ2-1	NA	TGTGCCAGCGGGACTAGCAACTTTGGTGAGCAGTTCTTC	CASGTSNFGEQFF
TRBD2	TRBV18	TRBJ2-1	NA	TGTGCCAGCCGCCCGGAAAGCGGGGGCGCCTACAATGAGCAGTTCTTC	CASRPESGGAYNEQFF
TRBD1	TRBV6-1	TRBJ1-1	NA	TGTGCCAGCAGAGCCGGGACAGCGAACACTGAAGCTTTCTTT	CASRAGTANTEAFF
TRBD1	TRBV7-2	TRBJ2-7	NA	TGTGCCAGCAGCTTAGGCAGTGGGGGACAGGGATCCTACGAGCAGTACTTC	CASSLGSGGQGSYEQYF
TRBD2	TRBV25-1	TRBJ2-7	NA	TGTGCCAGCAGCCCACCCGGGACTACAGGGCAGTACTTC	CASSPPGTTGQYF
NA	TRBV28	TRBJ2-3	NA	TGTGCCAGCAGTTTAATAGGGGGAGGCACAGATACGCAGTATTTT	CASSLIGGGTDTQYF
NA	TRBV4-3	TRBJ2-7	NA	TGCGCCAGCAGCCAAGGACAGGATAGCTCCTACGAGCAGTACTTC	CASSQGQDSSYEQYF
TRBD1	TRBV6-5	TRBJ1-4	NA	TGTGCCAGCGCTCATGACAGGGGGCAAAGTGAAAAACTGTTTTTT	CASAHDRGQSEKLFF
TRBD1	TRBV5-4	TRBJ2-3	NA	TGTGCCAGCAGCCAACAGGGGGACAGGGTTTGGGATACGCAGTATTTT	CASSQQGDRVWDTQYF
NA	TRBV6-5	TRBJ2-7	NA	TGTGCCAGCAGTTACTCGGAAAGGGGAACCTACGAGCAGTACTTC	CASSYSERGTYEQYF
TRBD1	TRBV30	TRBJ2-5	NA	TGTGCCTGGAGTGTACAGGGGCCCGAGACCCAGTACTTC	CAWSVQGPETQYF
NA	TRBV30	TRBJ1-1	NA	TGTGCCTGGAGTTTACAGGGTTGGACTGAAGCTTTCTTT	CAWSLQGWTEAFF
NA	TRBV4-3	TRBJ1-2	NA	TGCGCCAGCAGCCGGGGCAGGAATTCCGATGGCTACACCTTC	CASSRGRNSDGYTF
TRBD1	TRBV6-5	TRBJ1-1	few	TGTGCCAGCAGTTACAGGGGGCCGACTGAAGCTTTCTTT	CASSYRGPTEAFF
NA	TRBV4-3	TRBJ2-3	NA	TGCGCCAGCAGCCAATGGGAGGACACAGATACGCAGTATTTT	CASSQWEDTDTQYF
TRBD2	TRBV4-3	TRBJ2-7	NA	TGCGCCAGCAGCCAAGATTGGACTAGCGGGGGGCCCGCGGCGCAGTACTTC	CASSQDWTSGGPAAQYF
NA	TRBV6-5	TRBJ2-7	NA	TGTGCCAGCAGTCAAGGGGGTGGAAGCTACGAGCAGTACTTC	CASSQGGGSYEQYF
NA	TRBV13	TRBJ2-7	NA	TGTGCCAGCAGCCCGACCCCAGGGGATTTAAATTCCGAGCAGTACTTC	CASSPTPGDLNSEQYF
TRBD2	TRBV7-2	TRBJ2-1	NA	TGTGCCAGCAGCTCCCCCGAGACTAGCGGGGGGGCCGGTTACAATGAGCAGTTCTTC	CASSSPETSGGAGYNEQFF
TRBD1	TRBV7-2	TRBJ1-3	once	TGTGCCAGCAGCGCGCCGGGACAGGGGACCGGAAACACCATATATTTT	CASSAPGQGTGNTIYF
TRBD2	TRBV7-2	TRBJ2-1	NA	TGTGCCAGCAGCTTAATCGGGGCTAGCGGGGGGGGCTATGAGCAGTTCTTC	CASSLIGASGGGYEQFF
TRBD1	TRBV29-1	TRBJ2-7	NA	TGCAGCGTCGGACAGGGTCTCTCCTACGAGCAGTACTTC	CSVGQGLSYEQYF
TRBD1	TRBV2	TRBJ1-5	NA	TGTGCCAGCACTGGGGACAGGGTTACATTCGAGCCCCAGCATTTT	CASTGDRVTFEPQHF
NA	TRBV9	TRBJ2-3	NA	TGTGCCAGCAGCGCGACTTTGGATACGCAGTATTTT	CASSATLDTQYF
NA	TRBV2	TRBJ2-2	NA	TGTGCCAGCAGCCCCAGGCCAGCGGAGCTAACCGGGGAGCTGTTTTTT	CASSPRPAELTGELFF
TRBD1	TRBV7-9	TRBJ1-2	NA	TGTGCCAGCAGCGTAAATCAGGGGGTTGATGGCTACACCTTC	CASSVNQGVDGYTF
TRBD2	TRBV7-9	TRBJ2-2	NA	TGTGCCAGCAGCTTTCATGGTAGCGGGCACTCGATTACCGGGGAGCTGTTTTTT	CASSFHGSGHSITGELFF
NA	TRBV11-2	TRBJ2-1	NA	TGTGCCAGCAGCCGCCAGGGAACTGAGCAGTTCTTC	CASSRQGTEQFF
TRBD2	TRBV4-2	TRBJ2-5	NA	TGTGCCAGCAGCCAAGCGGAGCTAGCGGGAACGGAGACCCAGTACTTC	CASSQAELAGTETQYF
NA	TRBV7-8	TRBJ1-3	NA	TGTGCCAGCAGCCGGAGAGAGGCAGTCAACACCATATATTTT	CASSRREAVNTIYF
NA	TRBV5-1	TRBJ1-2	NA	TGCGCCAGCAGCTTGGCCAGGGGTGGTTTTCACTATGGCTACACCTTC	CASSLARGGFHYGYTF
TRBD1	TRBV19	TRBJ2-1	NA	TGTGCCAGTAGTATAGTTGGACAGGGCGTTTACAATGAGCAGTTCTTC	CASSIVGQGVYNEQFF
TRBD2	TRBV7-7	TRBJ2-1	NA	TGTGCCAGCAGCTTACTAGCGGGAAGTAATGAGCAGTTCTTC	CASSLLAGSNEQFF
NA	TRBV27	TRBJ1-6	NA	TGTGCCAGCAGCTGGAGGGGAATTTCACCCCTCCACTTT	CASSWRGISPLHF
TRBD2	TRBV11-3	TRBJ2-5	NA	TGTGCCAGCAGCTTAGCACTAGCGAGTTCGCAGTACTTC	CASSLALASSQYF
NA	TRBV4-3	TRBJ1-5	few	TGCGCCAGCAGCCAAGGTTGGACAGCCAGCAATCAGCCCCAGCATTTT	CASSQGWTASNQPQHF
TRBD1	TRBV5-1	TRBJ2-5	NA	TGCGCCAGCAGCGTCCCGACAGGGACAGGAGAGACCCAGTACTTC	CASSVPTGTGETQYF
NA	TRBV5-6	TRBJ1-1	few	TGTGCCAGCAGCTTGGGCAGAGGTGAAGCTTTCTTT	CASSLGRGEAFF
TRBD2	TRBV4-1	TRBJ2-7	NA	TGCGCCAGCAGCCAGAAAGGGACTAGACAACACTACGAGCAGTACTTC	CASSQKGTRQHYEQYF
TRBD1	TRBV27	TRBJ2-3	once	TGTGCCAGCAGTTTTCTGGGACAGTCGCCAGATACGCAGTATTTT	CASSFLGQSPDTQYF
NA	TRBV21-1	TRBJ2-7	NA	TGTGCCAGCAGCCGCCGGGACAGGGCTTACGAGCAGTACTTC	CASSRRDRAYEQYF
NA	TRBV5-4	TRBJ1-1	NA	TGTGCCAGCAGCTTGGTCGGAGTGCAGGGCGCTTTCTTT	CASSLVGVQGAFF
TRBD1	TRBV19	TRBJ2-4	NA	TGTGCCAGTAGTATAAGTTTTTGGGACAGGGGGCTGCTAGCCAAAAACATTCAGTACTTC	CASSISFWDRGLLAKNIQYF
NA	TRBV6-5	TRBJ1-1	NA	TGTGCCAGCAGTTACAGGGTGGGGGGGATGAACACTGAAGCTTTCTTT	CASSYRVGGMNTEAFF
NA	TRBV7-2	TRBJ1-1	NA	TGTGCCAGCACCCAATCCCGGGACGGGGGTGAAGCTTTCTTT	CASTQSRDGGEAFF
NA	TRBV5-6	TRBJ1-2	NA	TGTGCCAGCAGCCCACTCCGGGGGGGGGCAGGGGACTATGGCTACACCTTC	CASSPLRGGAGDYGYTF
TRBD1	TRBV7-9	TRBJ1-4	once	TGTGCCAGCAGCCGACAGGGTATGACTAATGAAAAACTGTTTTTT	CASSRQGMTNEKLFF